The T cell receptor (beta chain) under discussion was sequenced for a study of a mutant IDH1 vaccine in newly diagnosed glioma. In the study overall: Vaccines began 4-6 weeks after radiotherapy alone, or with temozolomide cycles. Those enrolled had earlier been treated with radiotherapy, temozolomide, or both, mostly both. General study findings and limits: Apparently unrelated to pseudoprogression were changes in the top peripheral T cell clonotypes.

V lost 5 bases to trimming and J lost 8 bases; unmatched junction nucleotides: 15. CDR1 is SEHNR, CDR2 FQNEAQ, per germline (reference sequence). The CDR3 contains 17 residues. TCRdb's copy holds only in-frame clones and misses some; the assay was immunoSEQ multiplex PCR. The data show roughly 60,000 clones, 80% to 90% seen once. Points on this clone: What it binds is unknown.

Time point noted: week 23, last vaccination. One vaccine dose held 300 ug of mutant IDH1 20-mer peptide and came with topical imiquimod. The source of this sequence is a man younger than 40 with glioma. The chain links TRBV7-9 to TRBJ1-4; 9 bases are shared with TRBD1. Here the sequenced sample was PBMCs, taken from a glioma patient whose treatment included an IDH1 peptide vaccine. The CDR3 sequence: CASSPRGHRGLVEKLFF. The CDR3 DNA is TGTGCCAGCAGCCCAAGGGGCCACAGGGGGCTCGTCGAAAAACTGTTTTTT.